This T cell receptor (beta chain) was sequenced during a study of blood T cell repertoires in COVID-19. For the study at large: PBMCs, B-cell-depleted T cells, or T cells provided the cDNA or gDNA that made up the material.

Data came from immunoSEQ multiplex PCR; TCRdb stores just in-frame clones and leaves some out. Seen here are about 130,000 clones, more than 75% observed once, and the top ten hold 5%. Source material: peripheral blood. The TCR sequence derives from a woman aged 70-85 years with COVID-19, enrolled during active disease.

CDR3 loop: CASSPSGAPFTEAFF. The CDR3 bases are TGTGCCAGCAGCCCCAGCGGGGCACCCTTCACTGAAGCTTTCTTT. The chain joins TRBV7-2 to TRBJ1-1, with D possibly being TRBD1 (5 bases). V was trimmed by 5 bases and J by 4 bases, leaving 17 bases between them. This CDR3 spans 15 amino acids. Germline V gives CDR1 SGHTA, CDR2 FQGNSA.